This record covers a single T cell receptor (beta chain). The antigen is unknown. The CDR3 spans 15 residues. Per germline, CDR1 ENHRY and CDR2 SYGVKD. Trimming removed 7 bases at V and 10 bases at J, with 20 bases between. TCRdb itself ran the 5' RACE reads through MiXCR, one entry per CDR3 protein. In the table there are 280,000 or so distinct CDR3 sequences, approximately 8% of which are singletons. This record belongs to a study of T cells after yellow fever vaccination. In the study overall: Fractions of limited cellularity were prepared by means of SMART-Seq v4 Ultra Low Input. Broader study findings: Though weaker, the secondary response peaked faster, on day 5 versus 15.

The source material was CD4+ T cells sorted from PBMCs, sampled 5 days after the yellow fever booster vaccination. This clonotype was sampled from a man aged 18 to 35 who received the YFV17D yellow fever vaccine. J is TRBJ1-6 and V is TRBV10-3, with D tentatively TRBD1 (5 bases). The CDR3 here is CAITRDGGRGSPLHF. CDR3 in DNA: TGTGCCATCACCCGGGACGGCGGAAGGGGATCACCCCTCCACTTT.